These 27 T cell receptor beta chains share one sample of origin, sequenced in a study of T cells in Graves' hyperthyroidism and ophthalmopathy. Regions amplified from RNA transcripts were the TCR beta CDR3 regions. Primed by the HTBI set, a first-round RT-PCR was run on the TCR CDR3. TCRdb processed the multiplex PCR reads anew with MiXCR; each CDR3 protein has one entry. Seen here are some 740,000 distinct CDR3 sequences, 14% observed once, and the top ten hold roughly a tenth. The source material was blood. These TCRs come from a woman between 18 and 29 years old with Graves' hyperthyroidism.

The chain recombines TRBV12-3 or TRBV12-4 with TRBJ1-1, with D perhaps matching TRBD1 (6 bases). V was pared by 6 bases and J by 2 bases, with 16 bases between. The CDR3 is 15 residues long. CDR3: CASRQNQGPNTEAFF. The DNA of the CDR3 is TGTGCCAGCAGACAAAACCAGGGGCCTAACACTGAAGCTTTCTTT.

This clonotype was detected only a few times. V and J are TRBV7-3 and TRBJ2-1; D is ambiguous. The germline gives CDR1 SGHTA, CDR2 FQGTGA. The CDR3 consists of 14 residues. Deletions cut 4 bases from V and 3 bases from J, with 10 bases between. The CDR3 here is CASSSHGRYNEQFF. In DNA, the CDR3 is TGTGCCAGCAGCTCTCACGGCCGCTACAATGAGCAGTTCTTC.

This clonotype occurred many times. The V call is TRBV28, the J call TRBJ2-1; 11 bases fit TRBD2. The V gene end was trimmed by 6 bases and the J gene end by 0 bases; junction bases not matched to a gene: 10. This CDR3 has 18 amino acids. Germline-derived CDR1 and CDR2 are MDHEN and SYDVKM. CDR3 sequence reads: CASSHFKTSGTSYNEQFF. The CDR3 nucleotides read TGTGCCAGCAGCCATTTCAAGACTAGCGGGACCTCCTACAATGAGCAGTTCTTC.

At least ten counts were recorded for this clonotype. V and J are TRBV7-2 and TRBJ2-5; D gene unclear. The germline V and J ends were trimmed by 1 base and 0 bases, with 9 bases remaining between them. Germline-derived CDR1 and CDR2 are SGHTA and FQGNSA. The CDR3 runs to 15 residues. The CDR3 loop is CASSLGGTYQETQYF. The CDR3 DNA is TGTGCCAGCAGCTTAGGAGGAACGTACCAAGAGACCCAGTACTTC.

This clonotype was counted ten times or more. This chain links TRBV28 with TRBJ1-1; 8 nucleotides align to TRBD1. The CDR3 runs 15 residues. V shed 3 bases and J 2 bases; nucleotides not matched to a gene: 5. Germline CDR1 and CDR2: MDHEN and SYDVKM. As DNA, the CDR3 is TGTGCCAGCAGTTTTGTCGGACAGGGAAACACTGAAGCTTTCTTT. This codes for CASSFVGQGNTEAFF.

This clonotype was counted only a few times. Lacking the conserved final phenylalanine or tryptophan, this CDR3 likely reflects a read error. The rearrangement joins TRBV6-1 to TRBJ2-1; D is possibly TRBD1 (6 bases). Trimming removed 6 bases at V and 4 bases at J, with 10 bases between. This CDR3 region has 13 residues. CDR1 MNHNS and CDR2 SASEGT come from the germline V gene. DNA of the CDR3: TGTGCCAGCAGGACAGGAGATTACAATGAGCAGTTCCTC. Translation gives CASRTGDYNEQFL.

The table lists this clonotype with many counts. The chain employs TRBV27 and TRBJ2-4; tentatively, D is TRBD2 (6 bases). Trimming removed 2 bases from V and 7 bases from J, with 12 bases in between. Germline loops: CDR1 MNHEY, CDR2 SMNVEV (reference sequence). The length of the CDR3 is 14 residues. CDR3 sequence (DNA): TGTGCCAGCAGTTTAGCGGGACCGGGGAACATTCAGTACTTC. Residues: CASSLAGPGNIQYF.

This clonotype has a count of ten or more. J is TRBJ2-1 and V is TRBV2; D ambiguous. V lost 2 bases to trimming and J lost 4 bases, with 9 bases between them. This CDR3 is 14 amino acids long. The V gene's germline CDR1 is SNHLY and CDR2 FYNNEI. CDR3 sequence (DNA): TGTGCCAGCAGTGAACGAATGTATTACAATGAGCAGTTCTTC. Protein: CASSERMYYNEQFF.

Many counts were recorded for this clonotype. The chain recombines TRBV5-1 with TRBJ1-1, with TRBD1 as a possible D gene (5 bases). The germline V gene encodes CDR1 SGHRS and CDR2 YFSETQ. V was clipped by 2 bases and J by 5 bases, with 16 bases between them. CDR3 length: 15 residues. The CDR3 DNA follows: TGCGCCAGCAGCTTCCTCCCTGGGGGAGGGACTGAAGCTTTCTTT. It encodes CASSFLPGGGTEAFF.

This clonotype showed up just a few times. CDR3 DNA sequence: TGTGCCAGCAGTTACAGCGGGATCGGGGAGCTGTTTTTT. This translates into CASSYSGIGELFF. The chain has TRBV6-5 and TRBJ2-2, with 7 bases fitting TRBD2. CDR1 MNHEY and CDR2 SVGAGI come from the germline V gene. This CDR3 contains 13 residues. J was trimmed by 7 bases and V by 2 bases; bases with no gene match: 1.

This chain joins TRBV6-1 and TRBJ2-4; maybe TRBD1 (5 bases). Trimming cost V 2 bases and J 0 bases, with 11 bases left between them. Germline-derived CDR1 and CDR2 are MNHNS and SASEGT. The CDR3 contains 16 residues. The DNA for the CDR3 is TGTGCCAGCAGTGAATCCAGGGTCCTAGCCAAAAACATTCAGTACTTC. Translation: CASSESRVLAKNIQYF.

V is TRBV10-2 and J is TRBJ2-2, with TRBD2 matching over 7 bases. This CDR3 is 17 amino acids long. Germline trimming cut 8 bases from V and 7 bases from J; bases unmatched to any gene: 19. Germline V gene data show CDR1 as WSHSY and CDR2 as SAAADI. The CDR3 DNA sequence: TGCGCCAGCGGTGGTTCCACGGGACTAACAAAGAACGGGGAGCTGTTTTTT. This sequence encodes CASGGSTGLTKNGELFF.

On this clonotype itself: A much larger clone is a single base away; this may be a read error. The J gene is TRBJ2-2, the V gene TRBV7-8; the D call may be TRBD1 or TRBD2 (5 bases each). This CDR3 has 14 residues. V was pared by 5 bases and J by 3 bases, with 10 bases between. Germline CDR1 and CDR2: SGHVS and FQNEAQ. The CDR3 sequence is CASSPGRYTGELFF. For the CDR3, the DNA is TGTGCCAGCAGCCCGGGGCGGTACACCGGGGAGCTGTTTTTT. Full variable domain (rest looked up from reference TRBV7-8 and TRBJ2-2): GAGVSQSPRYKVAKRGQDVALRCDPISGHVSLFWYQQALGQGPEFLTYFQNEAQLDKSGLPSDRFFAERPEGSVSTLKIQRTQQEDSAVYLCASSPGRYTGELFFGEGSRLTVL.

In its sample, this clonotype was seen a few times. This chain links TRBV13 with TRBJ2-1, with D uncertain. Trimming removed 5 bases at V and 8 bases at J, with 10 bases between. This CDR3 has 12 amino acids. Germline assignment: CDR1 PRHDT and CDR2 FYEKMQ (reference sequence). In DNA form, the CDR3 reads TGTGCCAGCAGCAATCGACCTCATGAGCAGTTCTTC. Translated, it gives CASSNRPHEQFF.

At least ten counts were recorded for this clonotype. The chain links TRBV28 to TRBJ1-5; no firm D call. CDR3 size: 14 residues. The V end lost 4 bases, the J end lost 6 bases, and 13 bases lay between the germline ends. Germline CDR1 is MDHEN and CDR2 is SYDVKM. CDR3 loop: CASSYRLNSQPQHF. Here the CDR3 DNA reads TGTGCCAGCAGTTATAGGCTTAACAGTCAGCCCCAGCATTTT.

The chain links TRBV13 to TRBJ2-2; TRBD1 might be the D (5 bases). The CDR3 has 16 amino acids. The V and J ends lost 5 bases and 4 bases respectively, with 17 bases between them. Germline assignment: CDR1 PRHDT and CDR2 FYEKMQ (reference sequence). The CDR3 loop reads CASSPPQGRVTGELFF. CDR3 DNA sequence: TGTGCCAGCAGCCCCCCCCAGGGCCGGGTCACCGGGGAGCTGTTTTTT.

This chain joins TRBV2 and TRBJ1-5; D is unclear. Germline assignment: CDR1 SNHLY and CDR2 FYNNEI. This CDR3 contains 16 residues. Deletions cut 4 bases from V and 4 bases from J, with 17 bases between. The CDR3 loop reads CASSADGSRQNQPQHF. The CDR3 nucleotides read TGTGCCAGCAGTGCCGACGGGTCTCGCCAAAATCAGCCCCAGCATTTT.

This chain connects TRBV6-1 to TRBJ2-1; the match to TRBD2 covers 7 bases. This CDR3 is built from 17 residues. Trimming removed 5 bases from V and 2 bases from J; junction bases left unmatched: 12. Germline CDR1 reads MNHNS; CDR2 reads SASEGT. CDR3 nucleotides: TGTGCCAGCAGTTCCCGGGGGGTTGCCGTAACCTACAATGAGCAGTTCTTC. Its translation: CASSSRGVAVTYNEQFF.

This clonotype was recorded many times. The J gene is TRBJ1-1, the V gene TRBV2, with a tentative D call TRBD1 (5 bases). Germline V CDR1 and CDR2: SNHLY, FYNNEI. CDR3 length equals 15 residues. V was cut by 3 bases and J by 7 bases, with 18 bases left in between. The chain's CDR3 is CASSDQPFQGSEAFF. The DNA of the CDR3 is TGTGCCAGCAGTGACCAACCGTTTCAGGGTAGTGAAGCTTTCTTT.

This clonotype has a count of ten or more. The chain uses TRBV30 and TRBJ1-1, with D perhaps matching TRBD1 (6 bases). The CDR3 spans 15 residues. V was trimmed by 3 bases and J by 3 bases, leaving 17 bases between them. CDR1 is GTSNPN and CDR2 is SVGIG in the germline V gene (reference sequence). The CDR3 spells CAWRDLGQGYTEAFF. CDR3 DNA sequence: TGTGCCTGGAGGGACCTGGGACAAGGATACACTGAAGCTTTCTTT.

This rearrangement joins TRBV20-1 to TRBJ2-1, with D possibly called TRBD1 or TRBD2 (5 bases each). Germline loops: CDR1 DFQATT, CDR2 SNEGSKA (reference sequence). This CDR3 has 14 amino acids. V shed 5 bases and J shed 3 bases, with 14 bases lying between them. The CDR3 sequence: CSADSGTHYNEQFF. The CDR3 nucleotides read TGCAGTGCTGATTCCGGGACCCACTACAATGAGCAGTTCTTC.

The V call is TRBV7-2, the J call TRBJ2-3, with 10 bases matching TRBD2. The CDR3 has 23 amino acids. The V and J ends lost 2 bases and 6 bases, in that order; junction bases with no gene match: 29. Germline values: CDR1 SGHTA, CDR2 FQGNSA. CDR3 protein: CASSLLFAGGLAEGGRYRDTQYF. Written as DNA, the CDR3 is TGTGCCAGCAGCTTACTTTTTGCGGGCGGACTAGCGGAGGGGGGGCGTTATAGGGATACGCAGTATTTT.

This clonotype has at least ten counts. J is TRBJ2-3 and V is TRBV6-5; 10 nucleotides align to TRBD2. The trim removed 0 bases at V and 7 bases at J, leaving 7 bases unmatched. The CDR3 has 16 residues. Germline CDR1 and CDR2: MNHEY and SVGAGI. CDR3 loop: CASSYSASGRGYTQYF. In DNA, the CDR3 is TGTGCCAGCAGTTACTCAGCTAGCGGGAGAGGATATACGCAGTATTTT.

The rearrangement uses TRBV5-1 and TRBJ2-3; 9 nucleotides align to TRBD2. Trimming cost V 4 bases and J 5 bases; bases outside gene matches: 11. This CDR3 contains 16 residues. CDR1 is SGHRS, CDR2 YFSETQ, per germline. The CDR3 bases are TGCGCCAGCAGCCCACGGGCTAGCGGGACGAAAGATACGCAGTATTTT. Amino acid sequence: CASSPRASGTKDTQYF.

This clonotype occurred a few times. The chain recombines TRBV27 with TRBJ2-7; D ambiguous. V gave up 3 bases and J gave up 4 bases, with 10 bases separating them. Germline CDR1 and CDR2: MNHEY and SMNVEV (reference sequence). The CDR3 length is 13 residues. CDR3 region: CASSFSSIYEQYF. For the CDR3, the DNA is TGTGCCAGCAGTTTTTCCTCTATTTACGAGCAGTACTTC.

This chain joins TRBV4-1 and TRBJ1-5, with a possible D match to TRBD1 (5 bases). V lost 1 base and J lost 5, with 15 bases in between. Germline values: CDR1 MGHRA, CDR2 YSYEKL. The CDR3 runs to 16 residues. The CDR3 spells CASSQGFSRGDQPQHF. CDR3 coding DNA: TGCGCCAGCAGCCAAGGATTTTCACGGGGGGATCAGCCCCAGCATTTT.

V and J are TRBV4-1 and TRBJ2-5; D assignment may be TRBD1 or TRBD2 (5 bases each). The CDR3 is 18 amino acids. V was shortened by 0 bases and J by 5 bases, with 22 bases between the two germline ends. Germline V gene sequence: CDR1 MGHRA, CDR2 YSYEKL. The CDR3 DNA follows: TGCGCCAGCAGCCAAGAGGTGTCCGTTCTGGGGGTACGTGAGACCCAGTACTTC. Translating it yields CASSQEVSVLGVRETQYF.